The 9 T cell receptor beta chains given below trace back to one sample, sequenced in a study of PD-1 blockade in classical Hodgkin lymphoma. In every patient, relapse followed autologous stem cell transplantation, while exposure to brentuximab vedotin differed. Libraries were prepared by immunoSEQ multiplex PCR; TCRdb keeps only in-frame clonotypes and omits some of them. There are 41,000 or so clones in the sample; about 70% occur only once, and 20% to 25% lies in the top ten. This specimen consisted of peripheral blood mononuclear cells (PBMCs), obtained at baseline. These receptor sequences come from a human donor with classical Hodgkin lymphoma.

The chain employs TRBV7-2 and TRBJ2-5; no firm D call. Germline CDR1 SGHTA, CDR2 FQGNSA. The V gene lost 5 bases and the J gene lost 2 bases, with 15 bases spanning the gap. The CDR3 is made up of 15 amino acids. CDR3 residues: CASSRRWLTQETQYF. The CDR3 region has the DNA TGTGCCAGCAGCCGAAGGTGGCTAACTCAAGAGACCCAGTACTTC.

The chain employs TRBV4-3 and TRBJ1-4; 7 nucleotides line up with TRBD1. The CDR3 is made up of 14 amino acids. CDR1 is LGHNA, CDR2 YSLEER, per germline. The junction had 7 bases not matched to a gene; V was cut back by 5 bases and J by 7 bases. The CDR3 sequence: CASSMRGRGEKLFF. The CDR3, as DNA: TGCGCCAGCAGCATGAGGGGGCGGGGTGAAAAACTGTTTTTT.

This clone was seen only once. The chain uses TRBV27 and TRBJ1-1; D ambiguous. The V and J ends lost 6 bases and 0 bases respectively, with 11 bases between them. This CDR3 spans 14 amino acids. Germline-derived CDR1 and CDR2 are MNHEY and SMNVEV (reference sequence). This CDR3 reads CASRLSGMNTEAFF. As DNA, the CDR3 is TGTGCCAGCAGGCTCTCGGGTATGAACACTGAAGCTTTCTTT.

The chain recombines TRBV7-6 with TRBJ2-7; TRBD2 matches at 9 bases. Germline CDR1 is SGHVS and CDR2 is FNYEAQ. The CDR3 runs to 15 residues. J gave up 6 bases and V 1 base, and 7 bases lay outside the gene matches. CDR3 protein: CASSLDGGGGLEQYF. The CDR3 DNA reads TGTGCCAGCAGCTTAGATGGCGGGGGGGGTCTCGAGCAGTACTTC.

The V and J genes are TRBV27 and TRBJ2-3, with 7 bases lining up with TRBD2. The CDR3 consists of 13 residues. The junction had 0 bases not matched to a gene; V was cut back by 3 bases and J by 3 bases. The germline gives CDR1 MNHEY, CDR2 SMNVEV (reference sequence). For the CDR3, the DNA is TGTGCCAGCAGTTTGGGGGGGACAGATACGCAGTATTTT. Protein sequence: CASSLGGTDTQYF.

The rearrangement uses TRBV7-2 and TRBJ2-1, with D perhaps matching TRBD1 (5 bases). Germline CDR1 reads SGHTA; CDR2 reads FQGNSA. CDR3 length: 13 residues. V lost 5 bases and J 9 bases, leaving 14 bases between the germline ends. DNA of the CDR3: TGTGCCAGCAGCCTACAGGACGGTTCTGAGCAGTTCTTC. The encoded protein is CASSLQDGSEQFF.

About this clone: Its ends do not fully match the called genes, so a read error is possible. V gene TRBV6-6 combines with J gene TRBJ2-7; no reliable D call. The CDR3 sequence is 13 residues long. Per the germline V gene, CDR1 is MNHNY and CDR2 is SVGAGI (reference sequence). The CDR3 bases are TGTGTCAGCAGTTACGGTAATACCTACGAGCAGTACTTC. This gives the protein CVSSYGNTYEQYF.

V usage is TRBV28 and J usage is TRBJ2-7, with TRBD1 identical over 10 bases. Germline CDR1 MDHEN, CDR2 SYDVKM. The CDR3 runs to 13 residues. The J segment lost 6 bases and the V segment lost 5 bases, leaving 4 bases of the junction unmatched. CDR3 sequence (DNA): TGTGCCAGCAGTCGAAGGACAGGGGGCGAGCAGTACTTC. Its translation is CASSRRTGGEQYF.

This chain links TRBV6-5 with TRBJ2-7; D is possibly TRBD2 (7 bases). There are 13 residues in the CDR3. Germline loops: CDR1 MNHEY, CDR2 SVGAGI. Trimming removed 8 bases at V and 6 bases at J, with 17 bases between. CDR3 sequence reads: CASGGGISGEQYF. CDR3 nucleotides: TGTGCCAGCGGGGGGGGCATAAGCGGCGAGCAGTACTTC.